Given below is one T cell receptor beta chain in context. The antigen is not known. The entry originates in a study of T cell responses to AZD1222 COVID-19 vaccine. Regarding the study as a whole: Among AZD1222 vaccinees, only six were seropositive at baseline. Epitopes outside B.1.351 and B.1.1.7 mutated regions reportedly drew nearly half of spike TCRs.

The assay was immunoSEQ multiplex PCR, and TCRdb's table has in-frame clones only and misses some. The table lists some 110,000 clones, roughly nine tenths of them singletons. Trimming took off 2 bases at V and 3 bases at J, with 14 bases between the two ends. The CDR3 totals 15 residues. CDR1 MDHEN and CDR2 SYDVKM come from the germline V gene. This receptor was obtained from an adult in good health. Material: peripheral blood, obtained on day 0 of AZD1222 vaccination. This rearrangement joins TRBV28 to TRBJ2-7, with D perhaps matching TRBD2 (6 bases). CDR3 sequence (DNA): TGTGCCAGCAGTTTAACCGGGGGAGCTAACTACGAGCAGTACTTC. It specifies CASSLTGGANYEQYF.